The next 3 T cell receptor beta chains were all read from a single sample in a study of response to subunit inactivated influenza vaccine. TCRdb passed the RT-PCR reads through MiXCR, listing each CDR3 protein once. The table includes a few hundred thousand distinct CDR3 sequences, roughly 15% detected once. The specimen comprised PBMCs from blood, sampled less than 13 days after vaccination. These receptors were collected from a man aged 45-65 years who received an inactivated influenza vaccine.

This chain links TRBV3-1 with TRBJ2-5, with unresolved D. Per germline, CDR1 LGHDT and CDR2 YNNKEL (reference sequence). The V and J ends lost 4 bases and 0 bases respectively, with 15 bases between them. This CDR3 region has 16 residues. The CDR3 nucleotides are TGTGCCAGCAGCCCCGACGATTGGTCCTACCAAGAGACCCAGTACTTC. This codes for CASSPDDWSYQETQYF.

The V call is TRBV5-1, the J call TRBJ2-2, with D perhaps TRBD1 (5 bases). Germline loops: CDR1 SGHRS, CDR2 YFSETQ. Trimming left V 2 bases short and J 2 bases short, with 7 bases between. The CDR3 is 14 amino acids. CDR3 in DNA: TGCGCCAGCAGCTTAGGGGAAAACACCGGGGAGCTGTTTTTT. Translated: CASSLGENTGELFF.

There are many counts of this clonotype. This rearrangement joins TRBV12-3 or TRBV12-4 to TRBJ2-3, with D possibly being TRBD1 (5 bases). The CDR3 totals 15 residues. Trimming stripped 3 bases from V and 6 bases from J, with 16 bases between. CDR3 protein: CASSFPSQETDTQYF. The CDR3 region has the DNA TGTGCCAGCAGTTTCCCCTCACAGGAAACGGATACGCAGTATTTT.